The 5 T cell receptor beta chains presented below share a single source sample, sequenced in a study of T-cell memory formation after mild COVID-19. TCRdb re-called the 5' RACE reads through MiXCR, storing one row per CDR3 protein. The data show 150,000 to 200,000 distinct CDR3 sequences, with 11% seen just once and roughly 3.8% held by the top ten. The sample consisted of PBMCs or a T cell subset sorted from them (not recorded which). The receptors originated from a man younger than 35 who had mild COVID-19 (a few samples of this study predate the infection). Cell type and time point are not known.

The sample holds a few counts of this clonotype. The DNA for the CDR3 is TGCGCCAGCAGCCAAGATCGAAAACTGTTTTTT. Protein sequence: CASSQDRKLFF. J is TRBJ1-4 and V is TRBV4-1, with D unclear. The V and J ends lost 0 bases and 10 bases respectively, with 3 bases between them. The germline V gene encodes CDR1 MGHRA and CDR2 YSYEKL. CDR3 length: 11 residues.

This clonotype was picked up a small number of times. The V call is TRBV23-1, the J call TRBJ1-5, with D uncertain. TRBV23-1 is an open reading frame, and its role is uncertain. CDR3 length: 13 amino acids. V lost 3 bases, J lost 7 bases, and 10 bases lay in between. The CDR3 loop is CASSHRDGQPQHF. DNA of the CDR3: TGCGCCAGCAGTCATCGCGACGGACAGCCCCAGCATTTT.

The gene calls are TRBV2 and TRBJ2-1; 12 bases align to TRBD2. The CDR3 runs to 16 residues. From germline, CDR1 is SNHLY and CDR2 FYNNEI. V lost 3 bases and J lost 4; bases outside the gene matches: 4. CDR3 nucleotides: TGTGCCAGCAGTGATAGTGGACTAGCGGGGTACAATGAGCAGTTCTTC. Its translation is CASSDSGLAGYNEQFF.

This clonotype was seen many times. The chain recombines TRBV27 with TRBJ2-1; 11 bases map to TRBD2. V was pared by 5 bases and J by 3 bases, with 6 bases of the junction left unmatched. The CDR3 loop spans 16 amino acids. Germline V gene data show CDR1 as MNHEY and CDR2 as SMNVEV (reference sequence). CDR3 DNA: TGTGCCAGCAGTGCCCTGACTAGCGGGGTCTACAATGAGCAGTTCTTC. It is translated as CASSALTSGVYNEQFF.

This clonotype was recorded many times. The chain couples TRBV5-1 to TRBJ2-1; D unresolved. The CDR3 is made up of 11 amino acids. Germline-derived CDR1 and CDR2 are SGHRS and YFSETQ. Trimming stripped 0 bases from V and 10 bases from J, with 5 bases between. The CDR3 region has the DNA TGCGCCAGCAGCTTGGAAGACGAGCAGTTCTTC. This translates into CASSLEDEQFF.